The T cell receptor (beta chain) described here comes from a study of lymphopenia after photon versus proton radiotherapy. General observations from the study: Only patients who died were analyzed for survival; proton advantage is unproven. After lymphocyte nadir, photon-treated repertoires showed oligoclonal expansion, especially CD8+ Temra. Under photons, naive T cells and diversity fell while effector/memory populations rose. Post-nadir TCR diversity decline inversely tracked overall survival among those who died.

Concerning this clone itself: Its antigen is not identified.

TCRdb's table, derived via immunoSEQ multiplex PCR, lists solely in-frame clones and lacks some. This table holds 65,000 to 85,000 clones, roughly 90% found once. Trimming took off 5 bases at V and 4 bases at J, with 15 bases between the two ends. The CDR3 runs to 15 residues. CDR1 and CDR2 from the germline V gene are LNHNV and YYDKDF (reference sequence). Source: peripheral blood, taken from a patient treated with photon-based radiotherapy. The sequence was obtained from a middle-aged woman with cholangiocarcinoma. The chain uses TRBV15 and TRBJ1-3, with D possibly matching TRBD1 (5 bases). CDR3 residues: CATSVATQGGNTIYF. The DNA of the CDR3 is TGTGCCACCAGCGTCGCGACTCAGGGAGGAAACACCATATATTTT.